The 4 T cell receptor beta chains listed next were all sequenced from one sample in a study of blood T cells in healthy people across ages. A J-beta primer mix and a sample-barcoded 5' primer were used in a second PCR of roughly 6 to 12 cycles. TCRdb passed the 5' RACE reads through MiXCR, listing each CDR3 protein once. Of about 680,000 distinct CDR3 sequences listed, approximately 49% are singletons. Sequencing was carried out using blood. The receptors stem from a woman aged 55 to 70 in good health.

This clonotype was detected only a few times. Written as DNA, the CDR3 is TGTGCCAGCAGCGTCAGGGTCTCTGGGGCCAACGTCCTGACTTTC. This encodes CASSVRVSGANVLTF. J is TRBJ2-6 and V is TRBV11-2; tentative D call: TRBD1 (5 bases). Trimming took off 5 bases at V and 0 bases at J, with 8 bases between the two ends. Germline lookup yields CDR1 SGHAT and CDR2 FQNNGV. The CDR3 is 15 residues long.

Of note for this clonotype: A junction boundary mismatches the germline segment, possibly from a read error. This chain uses TRBV12-3 or TRBV12-4 with TRBJ2-3, with 7 bases aligning to TRBD2. The length of the CDR3 is 16 residues. The CDR3 is CASSPSSGMKTDAQYF. The CDR3 DNA sequence: TGTGCCAGCAGCCCATCAAGCGGGATGAAAACAGATGCGCAGTATTTT.

This clonotype came up a few times. The chain carries TRBV7-2 and TRBJ2-5, with D possibly matching TRBD2 (5 bases). Per germline, CDR1 SGHTA and CDR2 FQGNSA. This CDR3 is 12 amino acids long. Trimming took off 5 bases at V and 12 bases at J, with 16 bases between the two ends. The CDR3 DNA is TGTGCCAGCAGCCCGCCGGGCCTCGGGGAGTACTTC. This translates into CASSPPGLGEYF.

The rearrangement links TRBV6-6 to TRBJ2-3, with 11 bases aligning to TRBD2. The trim removed 6 bases at V and 4 bases at J, leaving 6 bases unmatched. Germline CDR1 is MNHNY and CDR2 is SVGAGI (reference sequence). The CDR3 contains 15 residues. The CDR3 sequence: CASRLQLAGADTQYF. CDR3 nucleotide sequence: TGTGCCAGCAGACTCCAACTAGCGGGAGCAGATACGCAGTATTTT.